The 27 T cell receptor beta chains below were found in one sample sequenced in a study of cytomegalovirus exposure and HLA in healthy donors. The study ran its PCR with 60 Vbeta and 13 Jbeta primers. Profiled with immunoSEQ multiplex PCR; TCRdb holds only in-frame clones, not every one. This sample's table has approximately 50,000 clones. The sample taken for sequencing was PBMCs. These receptors were collected from a man younger than 35 in good health and CMV-seropositive.

J is TRBJ1-2 and V is TRBV5-6; D remains unclear. CDR1 is SGHDT, CDR2 YYEEEE, per germline. V lost 0 bases and J lost 8, with 11 bases in between. The CDR3 spans 13 residues. The CDR3 region has the DNA TGTGCCAGCAGCTTGGTTGGTTTGAGCGGCTACACCTTC. Amino acid sequence: CASSLVGLSGYTF.

V is TRBV6-5 and J is TRBJ1-5; no definite D call. CDR1 MNHEY and CDR2 SVGAGI come from the germline V gene. Deletions cut 2 bases from V and 5 bases from J, with 7 bases between. The CDR3 sequence is 13 residues long. The CDR3 reads CASSYARDQPQHF. CDR3 DNA: TGTGCCAGCAGTTACGCCCGCGATCAGCCCCAGCATTTT.

The chain is built from TRBV6-1 and TRBJ2-3; 9 bases are a match to TRBD1. With V trimmed by 8 bases and J by 4 bases, 7 bases remained unmatched. In germline, CDR1 is MNHNS, CDR2 SASEGT. This CDR3 contains 14 residues. CDR3 coding DNA: TGTGCCAGCGCAGCCGGGACAGGGTCAGATACGCAGTATTTT. It specifies CASAAGTGSDTQYF.

The chain combines TRBV10-2 with TRBJ1-4, with a weak D call TRBD1 (6 bases). Trimming took off 4 bases at V and 6 bases at J, with 12 bases between the two ends. The CDR3 runs 14 residues. Germline V gene lookup returns CDR1 WSHSY and CDR2 SAAADI. Written as DNA, the CDR3 is TGCGCCAGCAGTGGTCAGGGGTCTGATGAAAAACTGTTTTTT. It encodes CASSGQGSDEKLFF.

The chain uses TRBV15 and TRBJ1-6; 7 bases are a match to TRBD1. This CDR3 region has 15 residues. The trim removed 6 bases at V and 7 bases at J, leaving 9 bases unmatched. Germline V gives CDR1 LNHNV, CDR2 YYDKDF (reference sequence). Here the CDR3 reads CATRLKQGPNSPLHF. The DNA for the CDR3 is TGTGCCACCAGGTTAAAACAGGGGCCCAATTCACCCCTCCACTTT.

V and J are TRBV9 and TRBJ1-4, with TRBD1 identical over 7 bases. The CDR3 runs to 14 residues. V lost 0 bases and J lost 7; bases outside the gene matches: 3. Germline CDR1 and CDR2: SGDLS and YYNGEE. CDR3 amino acids: CASSVGQGREKLFF. CDR3 bases: TGTGCCAGCAGCGTAGGACAGGGTCGTGAAAAACTGTTTTTT.

The V call is TRBV28, the J call TRBJ1-4; no reliable D call. Trimming shortened V by 7 bases and J by 0 bases, and 12 bases separated the two germline ends. The CDR3 is 15 amino acids. Germline CDR1 and CDR2: MDHEN and SYDVKM. This CDR3 is CASTGRPPTNEKLFF. The CDR3, as DNA: TGTGCCAGCACAGGCCGCCCGCCAACTAATGAAAAACTGTTTTTT.

In the case of this clone: Likely a read error: the CDR3 ends without its conserved phenylalanine or tryptophan. J is TRBJ1-1 and V is TRBV10-3, with D possibly being TRBD1 (5 bases). Germline assignment: CDR1 ENHRY and CDR2 SYGVKD. The V end was cut by 0 bases, the J end by 3 bases, with 8 bases between. The CDR3 consists of 14 residues. This CDR3 is CAISESDTYTEAFL. CDR3 sequence (DNA): TGTGCCATCAGTGAGTCGGACACGTACACTGAAGCTTTCCTT.

V gene TRBV19 combines with J gene TRBJ1-5; D call uncertain. Germline V CDR1 and CDR2: LNHDA, SQIVND (reference sequence). The CDR3 has 15 amino acids. With 6 bases removed from V and 0 bases from J, the gap between germline ends came to 12 bases. In DNA, the CDR3 is TGTGCCAGTAGCATCCAGGTTCCTAGCAATCAGCCCCAGCATTTT. This sequence encodes CASSIQVPSNQPQHF.

The chain carries TRBV19 and TRBJ2-7; 8 positions agree with TRBD1. Germline loops: CDR1 LNHDA, CDR2 SQIVND (reference sequence). This CDR3 comprises 15 residues. V lost 6 bases and J lost 6; bases outside the gene matches: 13. CDR3 amino acids: CASRTGQGPQSEQYF. For the CDR3, the DNA is TGTGCCAGTAGGACAGGACAGGGACCCCAAAGCGAGCAGTACTTC.

The genes are TRBV30 and TRBJ2-7, with a tentative D call TRBD2 (6 bases). From germline, CDR1 is GTSNPN and CDR2 SVGIG (reference sequence). V was trimmed by 6 bases and J by 2 bases, leaving 14 bases between them. There are 13 residues in the CDR3. The CDR3 loop is CACHRDSTYEQYF. In DNA, the CDR3 is TGTGCCTGCCACCGGGACTCCACCTACGAGCAGTACTTC.

The chain employs TRBV7-3 and TRBJ2-3, with 8 bases lining up with TRBD2. Germline V gene lookup returns CDR1 SGHTA and CDR2 FQGTGA. After removal of 5 bases from V and 3 bases from J, the junction contained 10 bases not matched to a gene. The CDR3 length is 16 residues. This CDR3 reads CASSKKSGSGTDTQYF. Here the CDR3 DNA reads TGTGCCAGCAGCAAAAAAAGCGGGAGTGGGACAGATACGCAGTATTTT.

V gene TRBV18 combines with J gene TRBJ2-3; a possible D gene is TRBD2 (6 bases). The CDR3 consists of 16 residues. CDR1 and CDR2 from the germline V gene are KGHSH and LQKENI. V was trimmed by 1 base and J by 0 bases, leaving 11 bases between them. CDR3 in DNA: TGTGCCAGCTCACCACAAAGTAGCGGCAGCACAGATACGCAGTATTTT. Protein product: CASSPQSSGSTDTQYF.

As DNA, the CDR3 is TGTGCCAGCAGCCTAGGGGGGCCGACCTATGGCTACACCTTC. This gives the protein CASSLGGPTYGYTF. The V and J genes are TRBV7-2 and TRBJ1-2; a possible D gene is TRBD1 (6 bases). The V end was cut by 5 bases, the J end by 4 bases, with 14 bases between. Germline values: CDR1 SGHTA, CDR2 FQGNSA. The CDR3 is 14 amino acids.

The chain has TRBV5-1 and TRBJ2-3; 9 nucleotides match TRBD1. J gave up 4 bases and V 3 bases, and 3 bases lay outside the gene matches. CDR1 and CDR2 from the germline V gene are SGHRS and YFSETQ. This CDR3 is 14 amino acids long. The CDR3 DNA reads TGCGCCAGCAGCTATACAGGGGGCGCAGATACGCAGTATTTT. Protein sequence: CASSYTGGADTQYF. The full variable domain, with the rest looked up from reference TRBV5-1 and TRBJ2-3, is KAGVTQTPRYLIKTRGQQVTLSCSPISGHRSVSWYQQTPGQGLQFLFEYFSETQRNKGNFPGRFSGRQFSNSRSEMNVSTLELGDSALYLCASSYTGGADTQYFGPGTRLTVL.

This chain connects TRBV7-2 to TRBJ2-1; 11 bases are shared with TRBD2. The CDR3 is 17 amino acids. In germline, CDR1 is SGHTA, CDR2 FQGNSA. With V trimmed by 3 bases and J by 4 bases, 8 bases remained unmatched. Here the CDR3 DNA reads TGTGCCAGCAGCTTTTATCCCGCTAGCGGGAGGTACAATGAGCAGTTCTTC. Protein: CASSFYPASGRYNEQFF.

This chain joins TRBV7-2 and TRBJ2-3; no firm D call. V lost 2 bases and J 1 base, leaving 7 bases between the germline ends. The CDR3 length is 14 residues. Germline V lookup: CDR1 SGHTA, CDR2 FQGNSA. CDR3 DNA: TGTGCCAGCAGCTTACAGTTCGGCACAGATACGCAGTATTTT. It encodes CASSLQFGTDTQYF. The entire variable domain, with the rest obtained from reference TRBV7-2 and TRBJ2-3, is as follows: GAGVSQSPSNKVTEKGKDVELRCDPISGHTALYWYRQSLGQGLEFLIYFQGNSAPDKSGLPSDRFSAERTGGSVSTLTIQRTQQEDSAVYLCASSLQFGTDTQYFGPGTRLTVL.

The chain is built from TRBV4-1 and TRBJ1-5, with no clear D. Germline CDR1 MGHRA, CDR2 YSYEKL. This CDR3 comprises 13 residues. Trimming shortened V by 3 bases and J by 5 bases, and 8 bases separated the two germline ends. Written as DNA, the CDR3 is TGCGCCAGCAGCCAGCGGGGTTATCAGCCCCAGCATTTT. Translated, it gives CASSQRGYQPQHF.

The chain combines TRBV2 with TRBJ2-7; weak D call: TRBD2 (5 bases). The CDR3 is 11 amino acids. Germline V gives CDR1 SNHLY, CDR2 FYNNEI. The V gene lost 6 bases and the J gene lost 2 bases, with 5 bases spanning the gap. This chain's CDR3 is CASRRAYEQYF. The CDR3 nucleotides are TGTGCCAGCAGGCGGGCCTACGAGCAGTACTTC.

The CDR3, as DNA: TGCGCCAGCAGCTTGGCCGATCAGGGGATATCACCCCTCCACTTT. Its protein product is CASSLADQGISPLHF. J is TRBJ1-6 and V is TRBV5-1; D is possibly TRBD1 (6 bases). This CDR3 spans 15 amino acids. V dropped 0 bases and J dropped 10 bases, with 14 bases sitting between them. Germline V gives CDR1 SGHRS, CDR2 YFSETQ.

The V call is TRBV28, the J call TRBJ1-5; a weak D match, TRBD1 (6 bases). The CDR3 sequence is 16 residues long. Germline V gene sequence: CDR1 MDHEN, CDR2 SYDVKM. The ends were cut back, 1 base at V and 5 bases at J, with 15 bases in the middle. In DNA, the CDR3 is TGTGCCAGCAGTTTATTGGGTCGGGACACCCATCAGCCCCAGCATTTT. Its protein is CASSLLGRDTHQPQHF.

V usage is TRBV5-4 and J usage is TRBJ2-5; 8 bases fit TRBD1. The germline gives CDR1 SGHNT, CDR2 YYREEE (reference sequence). The length of the CDR3 is 15 residues. Unmatched junction bases numbered 9, after V lost 4 bases and J lost 4 bases. The CDR3 loop reads CASSQDRERGETQYF. In DNA form, the CDR3 reads TGTGCCAGCAGCCAGGACAGGGAGAGGGGAGAGACCCAGTACTTC. Looking up the rest from reference TRBV5-4 and TRBJ2-5 gives the full variable domain: ETGVTQSPTHLIKTRGQQVTLRCSSQSGHNTVSWYQQALGQGPQFIFQYYREEENGRGNFPPRFSGLQFPNYSSELNVNALELDDSALYLCASSQDRERGETQYFGPGTRLLVL.

The chain links TRBV6-1 to TRBJ1-2; no firm D call. Germline lookup yields CDR1 MNHNS and CDR2 SASEGT. The CDR3 extends over 15 amino acids. Between the trimmed V and J ends, which lost 7 bases and 4 bases, there was a span of 19 bases. The CDR3 DNA reads as TGTGCCAGCAAAGAGGGTCCTAGGGATTTCTATGGCTACACCTTC. It is translated as CASKEGPRDFYGYTF.

The gene calls are TRBV11-2 and TRBJ2-3, with TRBD2 matching 10 bases. Germline CDR1 SGHAT, CDR2 FQNNGV. With 5 bases clipped from V and 5 bases from J, the junction kept 10 bases outside the gene matches. There are 16 residues in the CDR3. This chain's CDR3 is CASSLYQASGGDTQYF. DNA of the CDR3: TGTGCCAGCAGCCTATATCAGGCTAGCGGGGGAGATACGCAGTATTTT.

The V gene is TRBV6-1, the J gene TRBJ1-5; D call uncertain. Trimming shortened V by 2 bases and J by 5 bases, and 10 bases separated the two germline ends. CDR1 is MNHNS, CDR2 SASEGT, per germline. This CDR3 comprises 14 residues. CDR3 sequence (DNA): TGTGCCAGCAGTGAATCGGGGAACCATCAGCCCCAGCATTTT. Translating it yields CASSESGNHQPQHF.

The chain carries TRBV6-6 and TRBJ2-5; 8 positions agree with TRBD2. J was trimmed by 5 bases and V by 4 bases; bases with no gene match: 9. The length of the CDR3 is 15 residues. CDR1 MNHNY and CDR2 SVGAGI come from the germline V gene (reference sequence). CDR3 nucleotides: TGTGCCAGCAGTTCGGGGGCGGGAGGACGGGAGACCCAGTACTTC. It translates to CASSSGAGGRETQYF.

The gene calls are TRBV30 and TRBJ1-1; D is unresolved. V was cut by 2 bases and J by 11 bases, with 18 bases left in between. This CDR3 spans 13 amino acids. CDR1 is GTSNPN and CDR2 is SVGIG in the germline V gene (reference sequence). CDR3 in DNA: TGTGCCTGGAGTCCTCTCCAGCAGGTTCCCGCTTTCTTT. This codes for CAWSPLQQVPAFF. The whole variable domain, remainder taken from reference TRBV30 and TRBJ1-1, is SQTIHQWPATLVQPVGSPLSLECTVEGTSNPNLYWYRQAAGRGLQLLFYSVGIGQISSEVPQNLSASRPQDRQFILSSKKLLLSDSGFYLCAWSPLQQVPAFFGQGTRLTVV.